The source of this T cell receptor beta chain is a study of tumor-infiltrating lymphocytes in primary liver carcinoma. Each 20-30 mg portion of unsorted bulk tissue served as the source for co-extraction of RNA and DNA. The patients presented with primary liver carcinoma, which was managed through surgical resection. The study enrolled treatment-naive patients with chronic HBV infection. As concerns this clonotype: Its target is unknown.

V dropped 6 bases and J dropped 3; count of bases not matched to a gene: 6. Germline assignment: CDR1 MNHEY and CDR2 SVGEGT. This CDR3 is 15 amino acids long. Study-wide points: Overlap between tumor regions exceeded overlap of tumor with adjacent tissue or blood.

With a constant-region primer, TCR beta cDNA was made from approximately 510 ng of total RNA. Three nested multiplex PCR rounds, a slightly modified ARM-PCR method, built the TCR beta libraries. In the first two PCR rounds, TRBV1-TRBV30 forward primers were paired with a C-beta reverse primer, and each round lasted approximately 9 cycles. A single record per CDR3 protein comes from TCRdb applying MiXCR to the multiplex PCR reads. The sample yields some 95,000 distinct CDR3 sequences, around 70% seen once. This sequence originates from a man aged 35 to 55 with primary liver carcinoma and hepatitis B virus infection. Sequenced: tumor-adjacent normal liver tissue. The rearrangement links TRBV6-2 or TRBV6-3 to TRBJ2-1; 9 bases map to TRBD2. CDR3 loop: CASSIVSGGYNEQFF. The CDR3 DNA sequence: TGTGCCAGCAGCATTGTTAGCGGGGGCTACAATGAGCAGTTCTTC.